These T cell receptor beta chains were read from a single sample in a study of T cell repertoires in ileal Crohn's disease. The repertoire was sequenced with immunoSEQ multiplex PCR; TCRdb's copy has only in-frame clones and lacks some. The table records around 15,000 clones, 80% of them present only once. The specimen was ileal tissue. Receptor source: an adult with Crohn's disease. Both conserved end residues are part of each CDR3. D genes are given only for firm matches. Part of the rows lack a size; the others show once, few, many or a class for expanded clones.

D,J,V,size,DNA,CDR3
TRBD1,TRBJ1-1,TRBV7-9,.,TGTGCCAGCACCCATCCGCAGGGGGCGACAACAACTGAAGCTTTCTTT,CASTHPQGATTTEAFF
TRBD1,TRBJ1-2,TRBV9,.,TGTGCCAGCAGCGATCTCACAGGGGGCAGCTATGGCTACACCTTC,CASSDLTGGSYGYTF
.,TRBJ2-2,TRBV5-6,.,TGTGCCAGCAGGGAGACAGTTAGGGGCACCGGGGAGCTGTTTTTT,CASRETVRGTGELFF
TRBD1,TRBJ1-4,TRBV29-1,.,TGCAGCGTCGGGACAGCCGGGACTAATGAAAAACTGTTTTTT,CSVGTAGTNEKLFF
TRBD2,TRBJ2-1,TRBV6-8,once,TGTGCCAGCATCCCAAGGGGGCCGCTAGCGGGAGTTAGGGATGAGCAGTTCTTC,CASIPRGPLAGVRDEQFF
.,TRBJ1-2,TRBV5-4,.,TGTGCCAGCAGCTTGGGGGCAGGGTATTCGGCTTATGGCTACACCTTC,CASSLGAGYSAYGYTF
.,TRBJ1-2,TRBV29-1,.,TGCAGCGTTGTCAAAGGAGGGATGGATTCTGGCGGCTACACCTTC,CSVVKGGMDSGGYTF
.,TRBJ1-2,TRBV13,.,TGTGCCAGCAGCTCGACAGGCTATGGCTACACCTTC,CASSSTGYGYTF
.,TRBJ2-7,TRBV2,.,TGTGCCAGCAGTGAAGGGACTCTACCCGGATACGAGCAGTACTTC,CASSEGTLPGYEQYF
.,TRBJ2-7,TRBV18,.,TGTGCCAGCTCACCCGGACAGAGCTACGAGCAGTACTTC,CASSPGQSYEQYF
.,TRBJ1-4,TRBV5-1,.,TGCGCCAGCAGCTCCGTCCTGAGGGAAAAACTGTTTTTT,CASSSVLREKLFF
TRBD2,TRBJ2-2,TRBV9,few,TGTGCCAGCAGCGCTACTAGCGGGGGGAACACCGGGGAGCTGTTTTTT,CASSATSGGNTGELFF
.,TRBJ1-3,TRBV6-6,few,TGTGCCAGCAGTTGGGACACCTACTCTGGAAACACCATATATTTT,CASSWDTYSGNTIYF
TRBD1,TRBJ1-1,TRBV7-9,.,TGTGCCAGCAGCTTACAGGGGGCGAACACTGAAGCTTTCTTT,CASSLQGANTEAFF
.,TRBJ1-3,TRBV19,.,TGTGCCAGTAGTAAGGGCCAGGGAAGCTCTGGAAACACCATATATTTT,CASSKGQGSSGNTIYF
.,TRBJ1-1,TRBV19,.,TGTGCCAGTTATGAGGGGGGGCTGAACACTGAAGCTTTCTTT,CASYEGGLNTEAFF
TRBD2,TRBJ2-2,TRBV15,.,TGTGCCACCAGCAGGGGGGTAACTGCGGGAGACGGAAAGGCCGGGGAGCTGTTTTTT,CATSRGVTAGDGKAGELFF
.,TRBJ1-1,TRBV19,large,TGTGCCAGTAGTATAGGGGACATTGAAGCTTTCTTT,CASSIGDIEAFF
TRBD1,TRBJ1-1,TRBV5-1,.,TGCGCCAGCAGCGAGGACAGGGCGGTGGGTAAAGCTTTCTTT,CASSEDRAVGKAFF
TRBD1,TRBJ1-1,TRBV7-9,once,TGTGCCAGCAGCTTGGGACAGCTGAACACTGAAGCTTTCTTT,CASSLGQLNTEAFF
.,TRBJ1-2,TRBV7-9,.,TGTGCCAGCAGGGTAACAACAGGGAGCGGCTACACCTTC,CASRVTTGSGYTF
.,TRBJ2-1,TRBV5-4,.,TGTGCCAGCAGCCCGGGACCACAGGGTGACGATGAGCAGTTCTTC,CASSPGPQGDDEQFF
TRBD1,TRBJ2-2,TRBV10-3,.,TGTGCCACCCGGGACAGGGTGGACACCGGGGAGCTGTTTTTT,CATRDRVDTGELFF
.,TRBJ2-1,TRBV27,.,TGTGCCAGCAGTTTAGGATCGGGATTCGTGTCCTATGAGCAGTTCTTC,CASSLGSGFVSYEQFF
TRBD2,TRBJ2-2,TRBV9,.,TGTGCCAGCAGCGAGAGCCTAGCGGGAGCTGGCACCGGGGAGCTGTTTTTT,CASSESLAGAGTGELFF
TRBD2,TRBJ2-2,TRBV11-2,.,TGTGCCAGCAGCCGACTAGCGGGAAAAACCGGGGAGCTGTTTTTT,CASSRLAGKTGELFF
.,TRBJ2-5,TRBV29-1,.,TGCAGCGTTGAGGGCCCCAAACCTTCCCAAGAGACCCAGTACTTC,CSVEGPKPSQETQYF
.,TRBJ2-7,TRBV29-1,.,TGCAGCGTTGCAGAGCCTAAAATCTCCTACGAGCAGTACTTC,CSVAEPKISYEQYF
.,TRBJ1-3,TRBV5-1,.,TGCGCCAGCAGCTTGGGGACAGCGACCTCTGGAAACACCATATATTTT,CASSLGTATSGNTIYF